These 18 T cell receptor beta chains came from one sample sequenced in a study of blood T cell repertoires in COVID-19. The data were produced by immunoSEQ multiplex PCR, yet TCRdb's version contains in-frame clones alone and is incomplete. The sample lists just over 300,000 clones, over 85% seen once, with approximately 2% in the top ten. Sequenced material: peripheral blood. The receptors derive from a woman between 25 and 40 years old with COVID-19, enrolled during active disease.

This chain uses TRBV6-1 with TRBJ2-1, with TRBD1 matching 12 bases. The CDR3 has 16 residues. The germline V gene has CDR1 MNHNS and CDR2 SASEGT. V was clipped by 4 bases and J by 10 bases; unmatched bases: 11. The CDR3 reads CASSVRAGQGAREQFF. CDR3 in DNA: TGTGCCAGCAGTGTGAGGGCGGGACAGGGGGCTAGGGAGCAGTTCTTC.

The chain couples TRBV6-5 to TRBJ1-2; D unclear. Germline lookup yields CDR1 MNHEY and CDR2 SVGAGI. Trimming shortened V by 5 bases and J by 8 bases, and 9 bases separated the two germline ends. This CDR3 contains 11 residues. CDR3 region: CASSLQEGYTF. CDR3 DNA: TGTGCCAGCAGTCTCCAAGAGGGCTACACCTTC.

This rearrangement joins TRBV3-1 (or the pseudogene TRBV3-2) to TRBJ2-1, with 8 bases lining up with TRBD2. Trimming cost V 0 bases and J 9 bases; bases outside gene matches: 13. The CDR3 consists of 17 residues. Germline V gene sequence: CDR1 LGHDT, CDR2 YNNKEL (reference sequence). The CDR3 DNA reads as TGTGCCAGCAGCCAAGATTTCGTCAGCGGGGGACGGCTTGAGCAGTTCTTC. It translates to CASSQDFVSGGRLEQFF.

The genes are TRBV24-1 and TRBJ2-1; D is unclear. V was cut by 2 bases and J by 9 bases, with 13 bases left in between. The CDR3 length is 14 residues. The V gene's germline CDR1 is KGHDR and CDR2 SFDVKD. The CDR3 is CATSDSSRPPEQFF. CDR3 in DNA: TGTGCCACCAGTGATTCGTCCAGGCCACCTGAGCAGTTCTTC.

The rearrangement links TRBV2 to TRBJ1-5; D is ambiguous. Germline loops: CDR1 SNHLY, CDR2 FYNNEI. V lost 3 bases and J 4 bases, leaving 7 bases between the germline ends. The CDR3 has 13 amino acids. The CDR3 nucleotides are TGTGCCAGCAGTGATGTCAGAAATCAGCCCCAGCATTTT. It yields the protein CASSDVRNQPQHF.

The genes are TRBV5-8 and TRBJ2-3; 7 positions agree with TRBD1. Trimming at V came to 3 bases and at J to 5 bases, leaving 12 bases not matched to a gene. Germline V gene data show CDR1 as SGHTS and CDR2 as YDEGEE. The CDR3 runs to 16 residues. In DNA, the CDR3 is TGTGCCAGCAGCTCCCAGCAACAGGGGAGTATAGATACGCAGTATTTT. Its translation: CASSSQQQGSIDTQYF.

The chain recombines TRBV15 with TRBJ2-2; D is unresolved. This CDR3 has 12 amino acids. Germline CDR1 LNHNV, CDR2 YYDKDF (reference sequence). V lost 7 bases and J 6 bases, leaving 9 bases between the germline ends. This CDR3 is CATTDNSGELFF. For the CDR3, the DNA is TGTGCCACCACCGACAATTCCGGGGAGCTGTTTTTT.

This clone was recorded only once. The V call is TRBV6-5, the J call TRBJ1-2, with 9 bases aligning to TRBD1. This CDR3 spans 13 amino acids. V trimming: 5 bases; J trimming: 8 bases; junction bases outside the gene matches: 6. Germline V CDR1 and CDR2: MNHEY, SVGAGI. In DNA, the CDR3 is TGTGCCAGCAGTACCGGGACAGGGCGCGGCTACACCTTC. Translated, it gives CASSTGTGRGYTF.

The rearrangement joins TRBV6-5 to TRBJ1-6; possibly TRBD1 for D (6 bases). V lost 0 bases and J 5 bases, leaving 11 bases between the germline ends. This CDR3 is 16 amino acids long. Germline CDR1 MNHEY, CDR2 SVGAGI. DNA of the CDR3: TGTGCCAGCAGTTACTCGAGGCGGGGGCATAATTCACCCCTCCACTTT. The encoded protein is CASSYSRRGHNSPLHF.

This chain links TRBV12-3 or TRBV12-4 with TRBJ1-2; D gene uncertain. This CDR3 contains 11 residues. Trimming took 7 bases from V and 5 from J, leaving 8 bases between them. The CDR3 spells CASKTVYGYTF. The CDR3 DNA sequence: TGTGCCAGCAAAACAGTATATGGCTACACCTTC.

The chain links TRBV7-2 to TRBJ1-1; TRBD1 might be the D (6 bases). The CDR3 loop spans 14 amino acids. The germline CDR1 and CDR2 sequences are SGHTA and FQGNSA. V gave up 5 bases and J gave up 2 bases, with 12 bases separating them. The CDR3 coding sequence is TGTGCCAGCAGCCTCAGACAGGCAAACACTGAAGCTTTCTTT. Translated, it gives CASSLRQANTEAFF.

This clone was seen a single time. The chain has TRBV28 and TRBJ2-7; 14 bases fit TRBD2. CDR1 is MDHEN and CDR2 is SYDVKM in the germline V gene. With 7 bases clipped from V and 4 bases from J, the junction kept 12 bases outside the gene matches. The CDR3 runs to 17 residues. The DNA for the CDR3 is TGTGCCAGCACTCGGACTAGCGGGGGGCTGCAGGGGTACGAGCAGTACGTC. Encoded protein: CASTRTSGGLQGYEQYV.

The chain carries TRBV19 and TRBJ1-1; no clear D. CDR3 length: 14 residues. The germline V gene has CDR1 LNHDA and CDR2 SQIVND (reference sequence). Trimming took 3 bases from V and 4 from J, leaving 12 bases between them. The CDR3 region is CASSIPGVFTEAFF. CDR3 bases: TGTGCCAGTAGTATCCCCGGGGTTTTCACTGAAGCTTTCTTT. Supplemented by reference TRBV19 and TRBJ1-1, the full variable domain reads DGGITQSPKYLFRKEGQNVTLSCEQNLNHDAMYWYRQDPGQGLRLIYYSQIVNDFQKGDIAEGYSVSREKKESFPLTVTSAQKNPTAFYLCASSIPGVFTEAFFGQGTRLTVV.

The chain is built from TRBV10-2 and TRBJ1-5; weak D call: TRBD1 (6 bases). From germline, CDR1 is WSHSY and CDR2 SAAADI. This CDR3 spans 14 amino acids. V dropped 9 bases and J dropped 3 bases, with 15 bases sitting between them. The CDR3 spells CASGRGGDNQPQHF. The CDR3 nucleotides are TGCGCCAGTGGGCGGGGGGGCGACAATCAGCCCCAGCATTTT.

V usage is TRBV30 and J usage is TRBJ1-5; 12 nucleotides agree with TRBD1. There are 18 residues in the CDR3. The V and J ends lost 3 bases and 3 bases, in that order; junction bases with no gene match: 12. Germline CDR1 and CDR2: GTSNPN and SVGIG (reference sequence). The CDR3 nucleotides are TGTGCCTGGAGGCTCTCGAGGGACAGGGGGCACGACAATCAGCCCCAGCATTTT. As protein: CAWRLSRDRGHDNQPQHF.

The chain has TRBV7-3 and TRBJ2-5; D gene uncertain. The V end was cut by 5 bases, the J end by 0 bases, with 10 bases between. In germline, CDR1 is SGHTA, CDR2 FQGTGA. CDR3 length equals 14 residues. CDR3 DNA sequence: TGTGCCAGCAGCCCGAGGTACCACCAAGAGACCCAGTACTTC. It is translated as CASSPRYHQETQYF.

The rearrangement joins TRBV24-1 to TRBJ1-1; no definite D call. V dropped 3 bases and J dropped 3 bases, with 13 bases sitting between them. In germline, CDR1 is KGHDR, CDR2 SFDVKD. CDR3 length: 15 residues. CDR3 sequence reads: CATSDDGGEDTEAFF. DNA for the CDR3: TGTGCCACCAGTGATGACGGAGGTGAGGACACTGAAGCTTTCTTT.

The rearrangement uses TRBV7-3 and TRBJ2-5; D is possibly TRBD2 (5 bases). Germline V gene sequence: CDR1 SGHTA, CDR2 FQGTGA. The CDR3 has 12 residues. Trimming removed 5 bases at V and 5 bases at J, with 9 bases between. Here the CDR3 reads CASSKPGETQYF. The CDR3 nucleotides are TGTGCCAGCAGCAAGCCGGGGGAGACCCAGTACTTC.